The 8 T cell receptor beta chains below come from one sample, sequenced in a study of T cell repertoires in cytomegalovirus infection. Via MiXCR, TCRdb re-called the reads, giving one row per CDR3 protein. The table includes approximately 500,000 distinct CDR3 sequences, approximately 17% detected once. Sequencing was carried out using CD8+ T cells from PBMCs. These receptor sequences come from a human donor in good health (CMV status not recorded). Some clones in this sample may be carry-over from other donors' samples.

The rearrangement uses TRBV11-2 and TRBJ1-2, with no clear D. CDR1 SGHAT and CDR2 FQNNGV come from the germline V gene. V was cut by 1 base and J by 4 bases, with 7 bases left in between. The CDR3 is 13 residues long. CDR3 coding DNA: TGTGCCAGCAGCTTAGCACCAGTCTATGGCTACACCTTC. Protein sequence: CASSLAPVYGYTF.

The chain carries TRBV6-1 and TRBJ2-7; D possibly corresponds to TRBD1 (6 bases). Trimming pared 5 bases from V and 0 bases from J, leaving 11 bases between. Germline lookup yields CDR1 MNHNS and CDR2 SASEGT. This CDR3 has 14 amino acids. CDR3 nucleotide sequence: TGTGCCAGCAGTTCAGGGGACCTCTCCTACGAGCAGTACTTC. Its protein product is CASSSGDLSYEQYF.

There are a few counts of this clonotype. V usage is TRBV4-2 and J usage is TRBJ2-1, with a possible D match to TRBD2 (6 bases). Germline assignment: CDR1 LGHNA and CDR2 YNFKEQ. Trimming stripped 1 base from V and 5 bases from J, with 9 bases between. The CDR3 covers 14 residues. In DNA form, the CDR3 reads TGTGCCAGCAGCCAAGGGATAGCGGACAATGAGCAGTTCTTC. This translates into CASSQGIADNEQFF.

On this clonotype itself: Because it lacks the conserved phenylalanine or tryptophan at the end, this CDR3 is likely a read error. This chain uses TRBV6-5 with TRBJ1-5; D gene ambiguous. The V gene's germline CDR1 is MNHEY and CDR2 SVGAGI. The CDR3 loop spans 14 amino acids. Trimming removed 2 bases at V and 4 bases at J, with 9 bases between. Here the CDR3 reads CASSYAASNQPQHY. In nucleotides, the CDR3 is TGTGCCAGCAGTTACGCGGCTTCAAATCAGCCCCAGCATTAT.

This clonotype has more than one count but fewer than ten. J is TRBJ2-1 and V is TRBV28; unclear D gene. The CDR3 has 16 residues. CDR1 is MDHEN, CDR2 SYDVKM, per germline. The ends were cut back, 6 bases at V and 0 bases at J, with 15 bases in the middle. This CDR3 is CASSPYSESSYNEQFF. For the CDR3, the DNA is TGTGCCAGCAGCCCCTACTCAGAGTCCTCCTACAATGAGCAGTTCTTC. Looking up the rest from reference TRBV28 and TRBJ2-1 gives the full variable domain: DVKVTQSSRYLVKRTGEKVFLECVQDMDHENMFWYRQDPGLGLRLIYFSYDVKMKEKGDIPEGYSVSREKKERFSLILESASTNQTSMYLCASSPYSESSYNEQFFGPGTRLTVL.

The table lists this clonotype with a few counts. The chain couples TRBV2 to TRBJ1-2; TRBD1 aligns across 10 bases. Germline assignment: CDR1 SNHLY and CDR2 FYNNEI. Trimming cost V 6 bases and J 3 bases; bases outside gene matches: 7. The CDR3 totals 15 residues. CDR3 DNA sequence: TGTGCCAGCAGAGCGGGACAGGGGATGTACTATGGCTACACCTTC. It translates to CASRAGQGMYYGYTF.

This clonotype was observed many times. J is TRBJ1-2 and V is TRBV6-5; no reliable D call. The germline V gene encodes CDR1 MNHEY and CDR2 SVGAGI. This CDR3 is built from 13 residues. Trimming left V 2 bases short and J 6 bases short, with 10 bases between. Here the CDR3 DNA reads TGTGCCAGCAGTTACAGCGGGAGAGATGGCTACACCTTC. Its translation is CASSYSGRDGYTF.

This clonotype was picked up many times. This chain uses TRBV28 with TRBJ2-1; TRBD2 matches at 8 bases. The CDR3 is 18 residues long. Losses at the gene ends were 2 bases for V and 4 bases for J; bases not matched to a gene: 13. CDR1 is MDHEN and CDR2 is SYDVKM in the germline V gene. The CDR3 region has the DNA TGTGCCAGCAGTTTACCAACCCGCGGGACTAGTCTTTACAATGAGCAGTTCTTC. Its protein is CASSLPTRGTSLYNEQFF.